Described below is a single T cell receptor (beta chain) sequence and its context. V lost 4 bases and J lost 6; bases outside the gene matches: 8. The length of the CDR3 is 16 residues. Germline V lookup: CDR1 SGHRS, CDR2 YFSETQ. This specimen belongs to a study of cytomegalovirus exposure and HLA in healthy donors. Here immunoSEQ multiplex PCR was the method, and the copy in TCRdb shows in-frame clones only, minus some. The repertoire includes about 82,000 clones, over 85% of them detected once, and 0.69% sits in the top ten. The clonotype originates from a woman between 18 and 29 years old in good health and CMV-seronegative. The chain has TRBV5-1 and TRBJ2-1; 12 bases agree with TRBD2. The material sequenced was PBMCs. In nucleotides, the CDR3 is TGCGCCAGCAGCAGGGGACTAGCGGGTAACAGCAATGAGCAGTTCTTC. Its translation: CASSRGLAGNSNEQFF.